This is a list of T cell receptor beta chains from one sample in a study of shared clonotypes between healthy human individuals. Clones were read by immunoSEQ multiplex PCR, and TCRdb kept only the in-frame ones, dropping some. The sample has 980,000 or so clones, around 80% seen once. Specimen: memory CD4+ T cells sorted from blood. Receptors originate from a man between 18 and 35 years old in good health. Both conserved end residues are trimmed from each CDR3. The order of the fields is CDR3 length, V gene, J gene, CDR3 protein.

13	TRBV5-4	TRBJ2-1	ASSVTSGSYDEQF
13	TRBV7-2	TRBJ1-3	ASSRRGISGNTIY
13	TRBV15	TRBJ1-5	ATSRDTATPQPQH
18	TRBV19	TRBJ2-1	ASSISRTSGRIGSYNEQF
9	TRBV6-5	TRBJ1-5	ATDRNQPQH
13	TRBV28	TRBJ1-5	ASSFEGIGNQPQH
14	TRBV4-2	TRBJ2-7	ASSPQGASGSYEQY
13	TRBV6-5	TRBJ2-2	ASHRGLKTTGELF
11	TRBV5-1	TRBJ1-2	ASSWDGNYGYT
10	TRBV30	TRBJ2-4	AWRGGTLFQY
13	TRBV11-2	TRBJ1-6	ASSLEVGRTKPLH
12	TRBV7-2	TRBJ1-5	ASSLNGQYQPQH
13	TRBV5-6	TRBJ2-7	ASSSPRDGFYEQY
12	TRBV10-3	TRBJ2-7	AISEARGADEQY
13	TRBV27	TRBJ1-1	ASRPGQGRNTEAF
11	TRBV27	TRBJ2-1	ASSGLAGNEQF
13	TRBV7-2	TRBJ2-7	ASSLGTSGTYEQY
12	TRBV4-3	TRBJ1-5	ASSQEVRNQPQH
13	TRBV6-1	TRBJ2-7	ASRDGQGGFYEQY
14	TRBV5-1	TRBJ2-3	ASSFGQSGHTDTQY